A single sample is the source of the 28 T cell receptor beta chains below, sequenced in a study of T cell responses to AZD1222 COVID-19 vaccine. The protocol was immunoSEQ multiplex PCR, while the TCRdb copy is restricted to in-frame clones and leaves out a portion. The table shows around 140,000 clones, with more than 90% occurring only once. This sample comprised peripheral blood, obtained on day 0 of AZD1222 vaccination. These receptors originate from an adult in good health.

This chain joins TRBV11-2 and TRBJ2-7, with D unresolved. CDR1 is SGHAT and CDR2 is FQNNGV in the germline V gene. CDR3 length: 13 amino acids. V was pared by 1 base and J by 2 bases, with 6 bases between. CDR3 in DNA: TGTGCCAGCAGCTTAGCCGGACCCTACGAGCAGTACTTC. Translation gives CASSLAGPYEQYF.

This clone was picked up a small number of times. The V gene is TRBV4-1, the J gene TRBJ1-2; D gene uncertain. The germline CDR1 and CDR2 sequences are MGHRA and YSYEKL. V lost 0 bases and J lost 8, with 13 bases in between. The CDR3 is made up of 14 amino acids. CDR3 in amino acids: CASSQDTPGRGYTF. The CDR3 region has the DNA TGCGCCAGCAGCCAAGATACGCCCGGGCGGGGCTACACCTTC.

The chain combines TRBV19 with TRBJ2-1; TRBD2 aligns across 7 bases. The V gene end was trimmed by 7 bases and the J gene end by 2 bases; junction bases not matched to a gene: 17. Germline V gives CDR1 LNHDA, CDR2 SQIVND (reference sequence). CDR3 length: 18 amino acids. The CDR3 sequence is CASTGDYHQPTPYNEQFF. CDR3 DNA sequence: TGTGCCAGTACCGGGGACTACCATCAACCCACCCCCTACAATGAGCAGTTCTTC.

The chain combines TRBV7-6 with TRBJ2-7, with unresolved D. V was clipped by 4 bases and J by 5 bases, with 12 bases between them. The CDR3 contains 13 residues. In germline, CDR1 is SGHVS, CDR2 FNYEAQ. The CDR3 region has the DNA TGTGCCAGCAGCTCTCCCCTTTTACACGAGCAGTACTTC. It specifies CASSSPLLHEQYF.

The chain combines TRBV9 with TRBJ2-3; TRBD2 matches 8 bases. The ends lost 3 bases at V and 4 bases at J; junction bases unmatched: 4. CDR3 length: 14 residues. CDR1 is SGDLS, CDR2 YYNGEE, per germline. This chain's CDR3 is CASSGGRRPDTQYF. The CDR3 DNA follows: TGTGCCAGCAGCGGCGGGAGGAGACCAGATACGCAGTATTTT.

The chain is built from TRBV4-2 and TRBJ2-1, with unresolved D. V lost 1 base to trimming and J lost 7 bases, with 8 bases between them. The CDR3 spans 13 residues. Germline V CDR1 and CDR2: LGHNA, YNFKEQ. The CDR3 sequence is CASSQGPENEQFF. CDR3 nucleotide sequence: TGTGCCAGCAGCCAAGGTCCGGAGAATGAGCAGTTCTTC.

This chain links TRBV4-1 with TRBJ1-1; D uncertain. Trimming shortened V by 2 bases and J by 8 bases, and 9 bases separated the two germline ends. This CDR3 comprises 12 residues. The germline gives CDR1 MGHRA, CDR2 YSYEKL. The CDR3 sequence is CASSQPPNEAFF. The CDR3 coding sequence is TGCGCCAGCAGCCAACCTCCGAACGAAGCTTTCTTT.

The chain has TRBV12-3 or TRBV12-4 and TRBJ1-2, with a possible D match to TRBD1 (6 bases). The V gene lost 6 bases and the J gene lost 8 bases, with 10 bases spanning the gap. The CDR3 length is 11 residues. CDR3 nucleotide sequence: TGTGCCAGCAGCAACAGGGACGGCTACACCTTC. Translating it yields CASSNRDGYTF.

This chain connects TRBV2 to TRBJ2-5; D is uncertain. CDR3 length: 12 amino acids. With 7 bases removed from V and 3 bases from J, the gap between germline ends came to 9 bases. Germline V gene lookup returns CDR1 SNHLY and CDR2 FYNNEI. The CDR3 loop is CASKTQKETQYF. CDR3 coding DNA: TGTGCCAGCAAGACTCAGAAAGAGACCCAGTACTTC. Full variable domain (outside the CDR3, taken from reference TRBV2 and TRBJ2-5): EPEVTQTPSHQVTQMGQEVILRCVPISNHLYFYWYRQILGQKVEFLVSFYNNEISEKSEIFDDQFSVERPDGSNFTLKIRSTKLEDSAMYFCASKTQKETQYFGPGTRLLVL.

The gene calls are TRBV28 and TRBJ1-2; a possible D gene is TRBD1 (6 bases). CDR3 length: 16 amino acids. Per the germline V gene, CDR1 is MDHEN and CDR2 is SYDVKM. Trimming stripped 5 bases from V and 2 bases from J, with 18 bases between. CDR3 sequence: CASSPGTTSLNYGYTF. DNA for the CDR3: TGTGCCAGCAGTCCCGGGACAACCTCCTTGAACTATGGCTACACCTTC.

The chain employs TRBV2 and TRBJ1-2, with 8 bases matching TRBD1. This CDR3 contains 14 residues. V lost 5 bases, J lost 10 bases, and 12 bases stayed unmatched. From germline, CDR1 is SNHLY and CDR2 FYNNEI. The CDR3 reads CASSLDRGPYAYTF. The CDR3 bases are TGTGCCAGCAGTCTTGACAGGGGCCCATACGCCTACACCTTC.

The chain employs TRBV9 and TRBJ1-3; no clear D gene. Germline CDR1 is SGDLS and CDR2 is YYNGEE. With 2 bases removed from V and 4 bases from J, the gap between germline ends came to 13 bases. The CDR3 has 15 residues. CDR3 loop: CASSVRGAGGNTIYF. As DNA, the CDR3 is TGTGCCAGCAGCGTCCGGGGAGCAGGAGGAAACACCATATATTTT.

A single count supports this clone. The rearrangement joins TRBV5-1 to TRBJ1-2, with TRBD1 as a possible D gene (6 bases). This CDR3 has 14 amino acids. V dropped 1 base and J dropped 8 bases, with 15 bases sitting between them. Germline CDR1 SGHRS, CDR2 YFSETQ. The CDR3 DNA is TGCGCCAGCAGCTTGACAGGGCACGATACGGGCTACACCTTC. This encodes CASSLTGHDTGYTF.

V is TRBV5-1 and J is TRBJ2-1; D ambiguous. Deletions cut 0 bases from V and 0 bases from J, with 10 bases between. The V gene's germline CDR1 is SGHRS and CDR2 YFSETQ. This CDR3 region has 16 residues. CDR3 protein: CASSLVGTISYNEQFF. The DNA of the CDR3 is TGCGCCAGCAGCTTGGTCGGCACCATCTCCTACAATGAGCAGTTCTTC. Drawing the rest from reference TRBV5-1 and TRBJ2-1, the complete variable domain is KAGVTQTPRYLIKTRGQQVTLSCSPISGHRSVSWYQQTPGQGLQFLFEYFSETQRNKGNFPGRFSGRQFSNSRSEMNVSTLELGDSALYLCASSLVGTISYNEQFFGPGTRLTVL.

The chain is built from TRBV6-2 or TRBV6-3 and TRBJ2-5; D unclear. Germline V lookup: CDR1 MNHEY, CDR2 SVGEGT. V lost 2 bases to trimming and J lost 5 bases, with 12 bases between them. There are 14 residues in the CDR3. CDR3 nucleotides: TGTGCCAGCAGTTACCTGACATCTTCGGAGACCCAGTACTTC. Its translation is CASSYLTSSETQYF.

Comment on this clone: Other DNA sequences from this sample encode an identical CDR3 as well. This sequence joins TRBV30 and TRBJ1-2; D is ambiguous. The CDR3 sequence is 12 residues long. Trimming took 6 bases from V and 8 from J, leaving 16 bases between them. Germline assignment: CDR1 GTSNPN and CDR2 SVGIG (reference sequence). CDR3 protein: CACDPPGEGYTF. DNA for the CDR3: TGTGCCTGTGACCCCCCCGGGGAAGGCTACACCTTC.

The table lists this clone with a few counts. The chain joins TRBV9 to TRBJ2-1; D is unclear. Trimming cost V 7 bases and J 5 bases, with 4 bases left between them. CDR1 is SGDLS, CDR2 YYNGEE, per germline. This CDR3 is built from 10 residues. CDR3 nucleotides: TGTGCCAGCGGAGACAATGAGCAGTTCTTC. The encoded protein is CASGDNEQFF. Full variable domain (outside the CDR3, taken from reference TRBV9 and TRBJ2-1): DSGVTQTPKHLITATGQRVTLRCSPRSGDLSVYWYQQSLDQGLQFLIQYYNGEERAKGNILERFSAQQFPDLHSELNLSSLELGDSALYFCASGDNEQFFGPGTRLTVL.

This clone has more than one count but fewer than ten. CDR3 in amino acids: CASSFDPQETQYF. CDR3 nucleotides: TGTGCCAGCAGCTTTGACCCTCAAGAGACCCAGTACTTC. The J gene is TRBJ2-5, the V gene TRBV5-4, with D unresolved. Trimming removed 2 bases at V and 2 bases at J, with 7 bases between. CDR3 length: 13 residues. CDR1 is SGHNT and CDR2 is YYREEE in the germline V gene (reference sequence).

This clone was counted once. CDR3 bases: TGTGCCAGCACCACGGGCGGAGGCAATCAGCCCCAGCATTTT. It is translated as CASTTGGGNQPQHF. The rearrangement links TRBV28 to TRBJ1-5; D is unresolved. The CDR3 has 14 residues. V lost 7 bases and J lost 2, with 12 bases in between. CDR1 is MDHEN and CDR2 is SYDVKM in the germline V gene.

The CDR3 region is CASSLRSNTEAFF. In nucleotides, the CDR3 is TGTGCCAGCAGTTTACGTTCGAACACTGAAGCTTTCTTT. The genes are TRBV12-3 or TRBV12-4 and TRBJ1-1; D gene unclear. Trimming took 2 bases from V and 1 from J, leaving 5 bases between them. CDR3 length: 13 residues.

The chain links TRBV11-1 to TRBJ2-7; 12 nucleotides align to TRBD2. Germline V gives CDR1 SGHAT, CDR2 FQDESV (reference sequence). Losses at the gene ends were 0 bases for V and 3 bases for J; bases not matched to a gene: 0. The CDR3 runs 15 residues. CDR3 in amino acids: CASSLATSGSYEQYF. The CDR3 coding sequence is TGTGCCAGCAGCTTAGCGACTAGCGGGAGCTACGAGCAGTACTTC.

V and J are TRBV9 and TRBJ2-7; D is tentatively TRBD1 or TRBD2 (6 bases each). CDR3 length equals 18 residues. Trimming took off 0 bases at V and 3 bases at J, with 22 bases between the two ends. The V gene's germline CDR1 is SGDLS and CDR2 YYNGEE. CDR3 in amino acids: CASSVAPTGAGRYYEQYF. CDR3 DNA sequence: TGTGCCAGCAGCGTAGCTCCCACGGGGGCGGGCAGGTACTACGAGCAGTACTTC. Variable domain in full (rest from reference TRBV9 and TRBJ2-7): DSGVTQTPKHLITATGQRVTLRCSPRSGDLSVYWYQQSLDQGLQFLIQYYNGEERAKGNILERFSAQQFPDLHSELNLSSLELGDSALYFCASSVAPTGAGRYYEQYFGPGTRLTVT.

The chain uses TRBV15 and TRBJ1-5; 7 nucleotides line up with TRBD1. Unmatched junction bases numbered 15, after V lost 3 bases and J lost 7 bases. Germline CDR1 is LNHNV and CDR2 is YYDKDF (reference sequence). The CDR3 loop spans 17 amino acids. The CDR3 nucleotides read TGTGCCACCAGCAGCCTCAGGGGACAGCTGGTTCGACAGCCCCAGCATTTT. This sequence encodes CATSSLRGQLVRQPQHF.

This chain links TRBV5-1 with TRBJ2-2; D may be TRBD1 (6 bases). Trimming pared 0 bases from V and 3 bases from J, leaving 12 bases between. The germline V gene encodes CDR1 SGHRS and CDR2 YFSETQ. This CDR3 has 16 amino acids. The CDR3 spells CASSLAGTPYTGELFF. Written as DNA, the CDR3 is TGCGCCAGCAGCTTGGCCGGGACACCGTACACCGGGGAGCTGTTTTTT.

This chain joins TRBV5-1 and TRBJ2-3; unclear D gene. CDR1 and CDR2 (germline): SGHRS, YFSETQ. The germline V and J ends were trimmed by 0 bases and 1 base, with 6 bases remaining between them. The CDR3 covers 14 residues. The CDR3 is CASSLASGTDTQYF. Written as DNA, the CDR3 is TGCGCCAGCAGCTTGGCTTCAGGCACAGATACGCAGTATTTT. Based on the CDR3 plus reference TRBV5-1 and TRBJ2-3, the full variable domain is KAGVTQTPRYLIKTRGQQVTLSCSPISGHRSVSWYQQTPGQGLQFLFEYFSETQRNKGNFPGRFSGRQFSNSRSEMNVSTLELGDSALYLCASSLASGTDTQYFGPGTRLTVL.

The V and J genes are TRBV2 and TRBJ1-4; D unresolved. Trimming took off 6 bases at V and 2 bases at J, with 16 bases between the two ends. Germline CDR1 is SNHLY and CDR2 is FYNNEI. The length of the CDR3 is 16 residues. This CDR3 reads CASSRVEGRTNEKLFF. CDR3 nucleotides: TGTGCCAGCAGCCGGGTGGAGGGCCGGACTAATGAAAAACTGTTTTTT.

This clone was detected only once. The chain employs TRBV30 and TRBJ2-5; TRBD2 agrees at 11 bases. The CDR3 consists of 17 residues. Trimming removed 1 base from V and 5 bases from J; junction bases left unmatched: 12. Germline CDR1 is GTSNPN and CDR2 is SVGIG (reference sequence). CDR3 nucleotide sequence: TGTGCCTGGAGTGGGGGCGGGACTAGCGGTCAAGGGGAGACCCAGTACTTC. Protein sequence: CAWSGGGTSGQGETQYF. The full variable domain, rest sourced from reference TRBV30 and TRBJ2-5, is SQTIHQWPATLVQPVGSPLSLECTVEGTSNPNLYWYRQAAGRGLQLLFYSVGIGQISSEVPQNLSASRPQDRQFILSSKKLLLSDSGFYLCAWSGGGTSGQGETQYFGPGTRLLVL.

The chain recombines TRBV11-2 with TRBJ2-2; no definite D call. Per germline, CDR1 SGHAT and CDR2 FQNNGV. Deletions cut 4 bases from V and 8 bases from J, with 20 bases between. The CDR3 contains 16 residues. The CDR3: CASSYPFKVLSGELFF. The CDR3 DNA follows: TGTGCCAGCAGCTACCCGTTTAAGGTCCTATCGGGGGAGCTGTTTTTT.